The TCR beta chain under discussion was sequenced for a study of blood T cell repertoires in COVID-19. Trimming removed 6 bases at V and 0 bases at J, with 9 bases between. Germline CDR1 MNHEY, CDR2 SVGAGI. The CDR3 extends over 14 amino acids. In the original processing: Researchers report that nucleated cell counts were estimated from reference gene primer amplification. Data came from immunoSEQ multiplex PCR; TCRdb stores just in-frame clones and leaves some out. V, J and clone size are taken as reported in that table, and D and trimming were inferred from the DNA itself. The profile shows under 350,000 clones, roughly 91% of them singletons.

The chain couples TRBV6-5 to TRBJ1-3, with D possibly matching TRBD1 (6 bases). This receptor was obtained from a woman aged 60-70 years who had recovered from COVID-19. The material sequenced was PBMCs or T cells enriched from blood (not recorded which). CDR3 loop: CASRKGHSGNTIYF. The CDR3 nucleotides are TGTGCCAGCAGAAAGGGACACTCTGGAAACACCATATATTTT.